The clone carrying this T cell receptor beta chain was seen only a few times. No antigen is known for it. The data originate from a study of response to subunit inactivated influenza vaccine. Broader study findings: The authors proposed limited new T cell recruitment per seasonal influenza vaccination.

Germline V gene lookup returns CDR1 SGDLS and CDR2 YYNGEE. Trimming removed 0 bases at V and 6 bases at J, with 18 bases between. The CDR3 consists of 16 residues. Each CDR3 protein gets one entry after TCRdb re-called the RT-PCR reads with MiXCR. Here the sample spans over 800,000 distinct CDR3 sequences, 21% being singletons. The sample in question was PBMCs from blood, obtained roughly 5 days after vaccination. The receptor comes from a man aged 50-60 years who received an inactivated influenza vaccine. V gene TRBV9 combines with J gene TRBJ1-1; D remains ambiguous. The CDR3 loop is CASSVAEVSGNAEAFF. The CDR3 region has the DNA TGTGCCAGCAGCGTAGCCGAGGTAAGCGGAAACGCTGAAGCTTTCTTT.